This T cell receptor (beta chain) was recorded in a study of T cell responses to AZD1222 COVID-19 vaccine. Only in-frame clones appear in the TCRdb table, and some are missing; sequencing was by immunoSEQ multiplex PCR. This sample carries over 100,000 clones, approximately 91% of them seen once, and the ten largest clones take 2.4%. Concerning this clone: Its antigen is unknown.

The CDR3 runs 15 residues. The germline CDR1 and CDR2 sequences are LNHNV and YYDKDF (reference sequence). The trim removed 2 bases at V and 6 bases at J, leaving 7 bases unmatched. Study results and caveats: Across the whole spike, CD4 TCRs peaked at regions 160-218 and 743-854.

This clonotype was sampled from an adult in good health. The specimen comprised peripheral blood, sampled on day 0 of AZD1222 vaccination. V is TRBV15 and J is TRBJ1-1; 9 nucleotides agree with TRBD1. CDR3 in amino acids: CATSRQTGGTPEAFF. CDR3 bases: TGTGCCACCAGCAGACAGACAGGGGGAACTCCTGAAGCTTTCTTT. The full variable domain, rest sourced from reference TRBV15 and TRBJ1-1, is DAMVIQNPRYQVTQFGKPVTLSCSQTLNHNVMYWYQQKSSQAPKLLFHYYDKDFNNEADTPDNFQSRRPNTSFCFLDIRSPGLGDTAMYLCATSRQTGGTPEAFFGQGTRLTVV.